The table lists the clone carrying this T cell receptor beta chain with a few counts. This sample is drawn from a study of blood T cell repertoires in COVID-19. Overall study: The samples span acute and convalescent COVID-19 from the United States, Italy and Spain. PBMCs, B-cell-depleted T cells, or T cells provided the cDNA or gDNA that made up the material.

The CDR3 sequence is 13 residues long. V was trimmed by 2 bases and J by 1 base, leaving 4 bases between them. CDR1 is SGHRS, CDR2 YFSETQ, per germline. The repertoire was sequenced with immunoSEQ multiplex PCR; TCRdb's copy has only in-frame clones and lacks some. This sample has approximately 240,000 clones; around 80% occur once, and the top ten carry roughly 20%. Sequenced input: peripheral blood. The chain joins TRBV5-1 to TRBJ1-5; D remains unclear. The sequence derives from a woman older than 75 with active or convalescent COVID-19. The CDR3 DNA is TGCGCCAGCAGCTTTTCAAGCAATCAGCCCCAGCATTTT. It codes for CASSFSSNQPQHF.